Listed below are T cell receptor beta chains from one sample, sequenced in a study of cytomegalovirus exposure and HLA in healthy donors. TCRdb's copy holds only in-frame clones and misses some; the assay was immunoSEQ multiplex PCR. The sample lists more than 150,000 clones, 60% to 85% occurring once. Specimen: PBMCs. The receptors were gathered from a middle-aged woman in good health and CMV-seropositive. CDR3s include the opening cysteine and the closing phenylalanine or tryptophan. The order of the fields is V gene, CDR3 protein.

TRBV7-9 | CASSLRGTHTDTQYF
TRBV25-1 | CASSGVRTGALQETQYF
TRBV5-1 | CASSLMILAGGEDTQYF
TRBV27 | CASSSSRGWDYGYTF
TRBV29-1 | CSVAGTGGYEQYF
TRBV6-5 | CASIGAGSTGELFF
TRBV30 | CAWKGRGQSYEQYF
TRBV30 | CAWSVLPAEQETQYF
TRBV5-1 | CASRLQTSGANVLTF
TRBV5-1 | CASSRLAGNKPGQETQYF
TRBV5-1 | CASSLFGTSVEETQYF
TRBV6-1 | CASSPTFEWYGYTF
TRBV5-4 | CASSLGNSGGVRNEQFF
TRBV30 | CAWRTGDRGRFRNTEAFF
TRBV18 | CASSLGQGFTVEAFF
TRBV12-1 | CASSDTLPGQGANRLLNTEAFF
TRBV5-1 | CASSAGTSGAELAKNSQYF
TRBV10-3 | CAISPGQGSNQPQHF
TRBV6-5 | CATLGDGLPIYGYTF
TRBV27 | CASSLSAGGYEQYF
TRBV10-3 | CAIREDREVMNTEAFF
TRBV2 | CASSRTTNVLTF
TRBV5-1 | CASSRDLQGTYSPLHF
TRBV29-1 | CSAQGDSGNTIYF
TRBV2 | CASRRRTSGGNYNEQFF
TRBV5-1 | CASSLSLLTTNEKLFF
TRBV10-2 | CASGTGPGGPDTQYF
TRBV6-6 | CASSYSPGQSNSPLHF
TRBV5-1 | CASSFVGGGMNTEAFF
TRBV15 | CATSRGPGRGSGTEAFF
TRBV5-4 | CASSWISGGTDTQYF
TRBV6-6 | CASSRGSNQPQHF
TRBV19 | CASSTPSGGYMNTEAFF
TRBV6-5 | CASSKDRVYEQYF
TRBV2 | CASSQSRGNGYTF
TRBV4-2 | CASSQDNRVSPLHF
TRBV7-6 | CASSRGTSGGNEQFF
TRBV29-1 | CSVDKDREAGYTF
TRBV6-1 | CASSPAGHYNEQFF